This T cell receptor (beta chain) was documented in a study of T cells in Graves' hyperthyroidism and ophthalmopathy. Recently diagnosed hyperthyroidism of less than 2 months' duration affected patients aged 18 to 65. Cells are PBMCs isolated from 9 to 10 ml of fresh blood. The CDR3 sequence is 17 residues long. Germline V gene data show CDR1 as DFQATT and CDR2 as SNEGSKA (reference sequence). The V segment lost 5 bases and the J segment 0 bases; nucleotides outside the gene matches: 8. Study-level results: Model-based prediction identified ophthalmopathy a median approximately 6.2 months prior to its onset. Blood held most thyroid clonotypes expanded above 0.001 frequency.

With regard to this clonotype: What it recognizes is unknown.

RNA transcripts provided the source from which TCR beta CDR3 regions were amplified. The TCR CDR3 was amplified in a first-round RT-PCR using the HTBI primer set. One entry per CDR3 protein, called by TCRdb with MiXCR from the multiplex PCR reads. This table has approximately 300,000 distinct CDR3 sequences, 15% to 20% appearing once. Sequenced input: blood. This sequence originates from a man between 25 and 39 years old with Graves' hyperthyroidism. The chain joins TRBV20-1 to TRBJ2-1, with 12 bases that match TRBD2. The CDR3 DNA sequence: TGCAGTGCTGGAGGCGTGACTAGCGGGAGCTCCTACAATGAGCAGTTCTTC. Amino acids: CSAGGVTSGSSYNEQFF.